Presented here are 18 T cell receptor beta chains from one specimen sequenced in a study of T-cell memory formation after mild COVID-19. MiXCR was run by TCRdb on the 5' RACE reads, yielding one entry per CDR3 protein. Altogether 350,000 or so distinct CDR3 sequences are present, 10% to 15% being singletons, with the ten largest covering about a fifth. Source material: PBMCs or a T cell subset sorted from them (not recorded which). These receptors were obtained from a man between 18 and 29 years old who had mild COVID-19 (a few samples of this study predate the infection). Cell type and time point are not known.

The V and J genes are TRBV7-9 and TRBJ2-3; 9 bases map to TRBD2. V lost 1 base to trimming and J lost 9 bases; unmatched junction nucleotides: 11. The CDR3 runs to 16 residues. CDR1 is SEHNR, CDR2 FQNEAQ, per germline (reference sequence). The CDR3 DNA reads as TGTGCCAGCAGCTTAGGCGGGACTAGCCCGTTAAACACGCAGTATTTT. This gives the protein CASSLGGTSPLNTQYF.

The chain recombines TRBV5-1 with TRBJ1-2; D uncertain. The CDR3 consists of 16 residues. From germline, CDR1 is SGHRS and CDR2 YFSETQ. The V gene lost 1 base and the J gene lost 3 bases, with 16 bases spanning the gap. The CDR3 loop is CASSLPRDPPDYGYTF. The CDR3 bases are TGCGCCAGCAGCTTGCCCCGAGACCCTCCAGACTATGGCTACACCTTC.

This clonotype came up a few times. The chain couples TRBV5-4 to TRBJ2-2; 10 bases match TRBD2. The germline gives CDR1 SGHNT, CDR2 YYREEE (reference sequence). The CDR3 is 17 amino acids. V was pared by 4 bases and J by 1 base, with 7 bases of the junction left unmatched. The CDR3 region has the DNA TGTGCCAGCAGCCGGGGGCTAGCGGGGGAGAACACCGGGGAGCTGTTTTTT. It encodes CASSRGLAGENTGELFF.

The gene calls are TRBV20-1 and TRBJ2-7; 9 bases are a match to TRBD1. V lost 0 bases and J lost 5; bases outside the gene matches: 5. Germline CDR1 reads DFQATT; CDR2 reads SNEGSKA (reference sequence). The CDR3 covers 14 residues. This chain's CDR3 is CSARDRGQGHEQYV. The CDR3 DNA reads TGCAGTGCTAGAGATAGGGGACAGGGTCACGAGCAGTACGTC.

The genes are TRBV6-1 and TRBJ1-2; TRBD1 agrees at 8 bases. J gave up 5 bases and V 10 bases, and 6 bases lay outside the gene matches. Germline loops: CDR1 MNHNS, CDR2 SASEGT. This CDR3 comprises 12 residues. The DNA for the CDR3 is TGTGCCATCAAGGACAGGGAGTATGGCTACACCTTC. This encodes CAIKDREYGYTF.

The V gene is TRBV4-1, the J gene TRBJ2-7; TRBD1 might be the D (5 bases). This CDR3 comprises 14 residues. Germline V CDR1 and CDR2: MGHRA, YSYEKL. The V and J ends lost 0 bases and 3 bases respectively, with 9 bases between them. The CDR3: CASSQEGENYEQYF. DNA of the CDR3: TGCGCCAGCAGCCAAGAAGGGGAAAACTACGAGCAGTACTTC.

CDR3 nucleotides: TGCGCCAGCAGCTCAGTAGACATTAACTATGGCTACACCTTC. Translating gives CASSSVDINYGYTF. The chain links TRBV5-1 to TRBJ1-2; D call uncertain. The CDR3 is made up of 14 amino acids. The V gene's germline CDR1 is SGHRS and CDR2 YFSETQ. V shed 3 bases and J shed 1 base, with 10 bases lying between them.

This clonotype was detected only a few times. The V call is TRBV9, the J call TRBJ2-1; D ambiguous. Germline assignment: CDR1 SGDLS and CDR2 YYNGEE. CDR3 length: 14 residues. The ends were cut back, 3 bases at V and 7 bases at J, with 14 bases in the middle. CDR3 coding DNA: TGTGCCAGCAGCGGCCCGGTAGGCTGGAATGAGCAGTTCTTC. Translation: CASSGPVGWNEQFF.

The gene calls are TRBV11-2 and TRBJ1-2, with D tentatively TRBD1 (6 bases). V was shortened by 5 bases and J by 7 bases, with 20 bases between the two germline ends. CDR1 and CDR2 (germline): SGHAT, FQNNGV. The CDR3 totals 15 residues. CDR3 region: CASSPRRGALSGYTF. The CDR3 DNA reads as TGTGCCAGCAGCCCAAGAAGGGGGGCGCTTTCTGGCTACACCTTC.

This clonotype was observed a handful of times. This chain uses TRBV7-2 with TRBJ1-3; D is unresolved. Trimming stripped 5 bases from V and 0 bases from J, with 11 bases between. The CDR3 totals 15 residues. Germline values: CDR1 SGHTA, CDR2 FQGNSA. In nucleotides, the CDR3 is TGTGCCAGCAGCCCCTATTTCAGCTCTGGAAACACCATATATTTT. Encoded protein: CASSPYFSSGNTIYF. Combining the CDR3 with reference TRBV7-2 and TRBJ1-3 gives the whole variable domain GAGVSQSPSNKVTEKGKDVELRCDPISGHTALYWYRQSLGQGLEFLIYFQGNSAPDKSGLPSDRFSAERTGGSVSTLTIQRTQQEDSAVYLCASSPYFSSGNTIYFGEGSWLTVV.

This clonotype was observed many times. The chain links TRBV5-6 to TRBJ2-3; 9 bases are shared with TRBD2. The CDR3 length is 16 residues. V lost 1 base and J lost 2; bases outside the gene matches: 5. CDR1 and CDR2 (germline): SGHDT, YYEEEE. The CDR3 protein is CASSLLASGDTDTQYF. CDR3 sequence (DNA): TGTGCCAGCAGCTTGTTGGCTAGCGGGGACACAGATACGCAGTATTTT.

This clonotype was counted between two and nine times. The CDR3 spells CASSQEGTSGEETQYF. The CDR3 DNA follows: TGTGCCAGCAGCCAAGAGGGGACTAGCGGGGAAGAGACCCAGTACTTC. This chain connects TRBV4-2 to TRBJ2-5; 13 nucleotides line up with TRBD2. The J segment lost 3 bases and the V segment lost 0 bases, leaving 1 base of the junction unmatched. The germline gives CDR1 LGHNA, CDR2 YNFKEQ. CDR3 length: 16 amino acids.

The chain carries TRBV28 and TRBJ2-5; D remains unclear. The ends were cut back, 4 bases at V and 1 base at J, with 7 bases in the middle. CDR1 and CDR2 (germline): MDHEN, SYDVKM. There are 13 residues in the CDR3. The DNA for the CDR3 is TGTGCCAGCAGTTCTTTCTTCCAAGAGACCCAGTACTTC. It encodes CASSSFFQETQYF.

This clonotype has ten or more counts. The CDR3 sequence is CASSFGQGTDTQYF. CDR3 in DNA: TGTGCCAGCAGCTTTGGACAGGGTACAGATACGCAGTATTTT. The genes are TRBV5-4 and TRBJ2-3, with 8 bases aligning to TRBD1. CDR3 length: 14 amino acids. Germline CDR1 and CDR2: SGHNT and YYREEE (reference sequence). J gave up 3 bases and V 2 bases, and 2 bases lay outside the gene matches.

The sample holds one count of this clonotype. The chain is built from TRBV20-1 and TRBJ2-7, with 7 bases fitting TRBD1. CDR3 length equals 14 residues. V gave up 3 bases and J gave up 1 base; unmatched junction bases: 6. Germline assignment: CDR1 DFQATT and CDR2 SNEGSKA (reference sequence). This CDR3 reads CSARGQRISYEQYV. CDR3 nucleotide sequence: TGCAGTGCTAGGGGACAGAGGATATCCTACGAGCAGTACGTC.

This clonotype was seen only a few times. J is TRBJ2-2 and V is TRBV7-2, with no clear D. Germline CDR1 is SGHTA and CDR2 is FQGNSA. V was shortened by 2 bases and J by 4 bases, with 8 bases between the two germline ends. The length of the CDR3 is 14 residues. The CDR3 nucleotides read TGTGCCAGCAGCTTACAGCTGGGCACCGGGGAGCTGTTTTTT. Translated: CASSLQLGTGELFF.

This chain uses TRBV5-1 with TRBJ2-5; 15 positions match TRBD2. Germline V gives CDR1 SGHRS, CDR2 YFSETQ. The V gene end was trimmed by 3 bases and the J gene end by 4 bases; junction bases not matched to a gene: 10. CDR3 length equals 18 residues. CDR3 coding DNA: TGCGCCAGCAGCTGGGGACCGGGACTAGCGGGGGGAAGAGAGACCCAGTACTTC. This gives the protein CASSWGPGLAGGRETQYF.

This clonotype occurred many times. The chain has TRBV5-1 and TRBJ1-2; D uncertain. Germline V gives CDR1 SGHRS, CDR2 YFSETQ. Trimming removed 4 bases from V and 5 bases from J, with 12 bases in between. The CDR3 runs to 13 residues. The chain's CDR3 is CASSNVPLYGYTF. In DNA form, the CDR3 reads TGCGCCAGCAGCAACGTCCCGCTTTATGGCTACACCTTC. Full variable domain (missing parts from reference TRBV5-1 and TRBJ1-2): KAGVTQTPRYLIKTRGQQVTLSCSPISGHRSVSWYQQTPGQGLQFLFEYFSETQRNKGNFPGRFSGRQFSNSRSEMNVSTLELGDSALYLCASSNVPLYGYTFGSGTRLTVV.